The rows below give T cell receptor beta chains drawn from one sample of a study of spatial heterogeneity in lung cancer. Using its own MiXCR run on the 5' RACE reads, TCRdb lists one record per CDR3 protein. The sample lists roughly 46,000 distinct CDR3 sequences, about 12% occurring once. Here the sequenced sample was PBMCs, taken at surgery. Source of these receptors: a female donor with early-stage non-small cell lung cancer. CDR3s include the opening cysteine and the closing phenylalanine or tryptophan. The D gene is left open where the match is weak. Clone sizes are given selectively: once, few, many, or a class where the clone is expanded.

clone size: .; V gene: TRBV5-1; J gene: TRBJ2-3; D gene: TRBD2; CDR3 protein: CASSLAPTGLAIRTSTDTQYF; CDR3 DNA: TGCGCCAGCAGCCTGGCGCCAACGGGACTAGCGATACGAACTAGCACAGATACGCAGTATTTT
clone size: few; V gene: TRBV5-4; J gene: TRBJ1-2; D gene: .; CDR3 protein: CASSLQGSYGYTF; CDR3 DNA: TGTGCCAGCAGCTTGCAGGGAAGCTATGGCTACACCTTC
clone size: few; V gene: TRBV18; J gene: TRBJ2-3; D gene: .; CDR3 protein: CASSPQYSTGMDTQYF; CDR3 DNA: TGTGCCAGCTCACCCCAATATTCAACAGGGATGGATACGCAGTATTTT
clone size: many; V gene: TRBV27; J gene: TRBJ2-5; D gene: .; CDR3 protein: CASSDVGHETQYF; CDR3 DNA: TGTGCCAGCAGTGACGTGGGGCACGAGACCCAGTACTTC
clone size: .; V gene: TRBV12-1; J gene: TRBJ2-7; D gene: .; CDR3 protein: CATKVVSAASYEQYF; CDR3 DNA: TGTGCCACCAAAGTCGTTTCGGCCGCTTCCTACGAGCAGTACTTC
clone size: few; V gene: TRBV7-9; J gene: TRBJ1-6; D gene: .; CDR3 protein: CASSLNGRVHSPLHF; CDR3 DNA: TGTGCCAGCAGCTTAAATGGCAGGGTCCATTCACCCCTCCACTTT
clone size: few; V gene: TRBV20-1; J gene: TRBJ1-1; D gene: .; CDR3 protein: CSARRTNTEAFF; CDR3 DNA: TGCAGTGCTAGACGGACGAACACTGAAGCTTTCTTT
clone size: .; V gene: TRBV9; J gene: TRBJ2-3; D gene: TRBD1; CDR3 protein: CASSVGTGSQDTQYF; CDR3 DNA: TGTGCCAGCAGCGTAGGGACAGGGTCGCAAGATACGCAGTATTTT
clone size: .; V gene: TRBV7-2; J gene: TRBJ2-1; D gene: TRBD2; CDR3 protein: CASSPHSGGGAYNEQFF; CDR3 DNA: TGTGCCAGCAGCCCCCATTCTGGCGGGGGGGCCTACAATGAGCAGTTCTTC
clone size: few; V gene: TRBV7-9; J gene: TRBJ2-7; D gene: TRBD1; CDR3 protein: CASSLVMGQGPSEQYF; CDR3 DNA: TGTGCCAGCAGCTTAGTCATGGGACAGGGTCCCTCCGAGCAGTACTTC
clone size: few; V gene: TRBV27; J gene: TRBJ2-5; D gene: .; CDR3 protein: CASSSAQQETQYF; CDR3 DNA: TGTGCCAGCAGCTCGGCTCAACAAGAGACCCAGTACTTC
clone size: .; V gene: TRBV24-1; J gene: TRBJ1-5; D gene: .; CDR3 protein: CATSGSPANQPQHF; CDR3 DNA: TGTGCCACCAGTGGGTCGCCAGCAAACCAGCCCCAGCATTTT
clone size: once; V gene: TRBV12-3/TRBV12-4; J gene: TRBJ1-1; D gene: .; CDR3 protein: CASSLPGGRGNTKAFF; CDR3 DNA: TGTGCCAGCAGCCTTCCCGGGGGTAGGGGCAACACTAAAGCTTTCTTT
clone size: .; V gene: TRBV12-3/TRBV12-4; J gene: TRBJ2-1; D gene: .; CDR3 protein: CASTPRGGVNEQFF; CDR3 DNA: TGTGCCAGCACCCCAAGGGGGGGAGTGAATGAGCAGTTCTTC
clone size: .; V gene: TRBV5-1; J gene: TRBJ2-3; D gene: TRBD1; CDR3 protein: CASTSGTGGLTDTQYF; CDR3 DNA: TGCGCCAGCACCTCCGGGACAGGGGGCCTCACAGATACGCAGTATTTT
clone size: many; V gene: TRBV5-1; J gene: TRBJ2-1; D gene: TRBD2; CDR3 protein: CASSFRPSGTSSYNEQFF; CDR3 DNA: TGCGCCAGCAGCTTTAGACCTAGCGGGACGAGCTCCTACAATGAGCAGTTCTTC
clone size: few; V gene: TRBV28; J gene: TRBJ2-7; D gene: .; CDR3 protein: CASSLGGGVGEQYF; CDR3 DNA: TGTGCCAGCAGCCTAGGAGGGGGCGTGGGCGAGCAGTACTTC
clone size: .; V gene: TRBV20-1; J gene: TRBJ2-5; D gene: TRBD1; CDR3 protein: CSGSQGTETQYF; CDR3 DNA: TGCAGTGGTTCACAGGGGACGGAGACCCAGTACTTC
clone size: .; V gene: TRBV12-5; J gene: TRBJ2-3; D gene: .; CDR3 protein: CASVEDQGGPVRDTQYF; CDR3 DNA: TGTGCTAGTGTTGAGGATCAGGGGGGTCCGGTGAGAGATACGCAGTATTTT
clone size: many; V gene: TRBV28; J gene: TRBJ2-3; D gene: .; CDR3 protein: CASRDTDTQYF; CDR3 DNA: TGTGCCAGCAGAGACACAGATACGCAGTATTTT
clone size: many; V gene: TRBV7-2; J gene: TRBJ2-1; D gene: TRBD2; CDR3 protein: CASSRMTSGANEQFF; CDR3 DNA: TGTGCCAGCAGCCGAATGACTAGCGGGGCTAATGAGCAGTTCTTC
clone size: .; V gene: TRBV10-3; J gene: TRBJ1-1; D gene: .; CDR3 protein: CAISQKGGNTEAFF; CDR3 DNA: TGTGCCATCAGCCAGAAAGGGGGGAACACTGAAGCTTTCTTT
clone size: .; V gene: TRBV7-2; J gene: TRBJ2-2; D gene: .; CDR3 protein: CASKGGSNTGELFF; CDR3 DNA: TGTGCCAGCAAGGGGGGATCGAACACCGGGGAGCTGTTTTTT
clone size: few; V gene: TRBV12-3/TRBV12-4; J gene: TRBJ2-1; D gene: TRBD2; CDR3 protein: CASTPGTSQFF; CDR3 DNA: TGTGCCAGCACCCCGGGGACTAGCCAGTTCTTC
clone size: .; V gene: TRBV6-6; J gene: TRBJ1-1; D gene: .; CDR3 protein: CASSYSWGGTEAFF; CDR3 DNA: TGTGCCAGCAGTTACTCGTGGGGGGGCACTGAAGCTTTCTTT
clone size: .; V gene: TRBV5-1; J gene: TRBJ1-1; D gene: .; CDR3 protein: CASSPTPRTEAFF; CDR3 DNA: TGCGCCAGCAGCCCCACTCCGCGGACTGAAGCTTTCTTT
clone size: .; V gene: TRBV28; J gene: TRBJ2-3; D gene: TRBD2; CDR3 protein: CASSPRPGLAGTDTQYF; CDR3 DNA: TGTGCCAGCAGCCCTAGGCCGGGACTAGCGGGGACAGATACGCAGTATTTT
clone size: many; V gene: TRBV20-1; J gene: TRBJ2-4; D gene: TRBD2; CDR3 protein: CSARDWGGAGKDSKNIQYF; CDR3 DNA: TGCAGTGCTAGAGATTGGGGAGGGGCGGGCAAGGACTCCAAAAACATTCAGTACTTC
clone size: many; V gene: TRBV30; J gene: TRBJ2-3; D gene: TRBD1; CDR3 protein: CAWSEGQGTDTQYF; CDR3 DNA: TGTGCCTGGAGTGAAGGACAGGGCACAGATACGCAGTATTTT
clone size: .; V gene: TRBV12-3/TRBV12-4; J gene: TRBJ2-2; D gene: .; CDR3 protein: CASSTMGYTGELFF; CDR3 DNA: TGTGCCAGCAGTACTATGGGGTACACCGGGGAGCTGTTTTTT
clone size: many; V gene: TRBV28; J gene: TRBJ2-1; D gene: TRBD2; CDR3 protein: CASSPISSGGLYNEQFF; CDR3 DNA: TGTGCCAGCAGTCCCATATCCAGCGGGGGCCTATACAATGAGCAGTTCTTC
clone size: .; V gene: TRBV19; J gene: TRBJ2-2; D gene: .; CDR3 protein: CAGRGGGELFF; CDR3 DNA: TGTGCCGGCAGGGGAGGCGGGGAGCTGTTTTTT
clone size: few; V gene: TRBV7-6; J gene: TRBJ2-1; D gene: TRBD2; CDR3 protein: CASSLEPSGGLYNEQFF; CDR3 DNA: TGTGCCAGCAGCTTAGAGCCTAGCGGGGGACTATACAATGAGCAGTTCTTC
clone size: many; V gene: TRBV11-2; J gene: TRBJ2-7; D gene: .; CDR3 protein: CASSPTNRRPTTSYEQYF; CDR3 DNA: TGTGCCAGCAGCCCCACGAATCGGCGGCCGACGACCTCCTACGAGCAGTACTTC
clone size: .; V gene: TRBV7-3; J gene: TRBJ1-1; D gene: .; CDR3 protein: CASSYQAARPGMNTEAFF; CDR3 DNA: TGTGCCAGCAGCTACCAGGCGGCCCGGCCAGGCATGAACACTGAAGCTTTCTTT
clone size: .; V gene: TRBV2; J gene: TRBJ1-2; D gene: TRBD1; CDR3 protein: CASRPGGTANYGYTF; CDR3 DNA: TGTGCCAGCAGGCCGGGGGGGACAGCTAACTATGGCTACACCTTC
clone size: few; V gene: TRBV3-1; J gene: TRBJ2-5; D gene: TRBD2; CDR3 protein: CASSLGTSGAQETQYF; CDR3 DNA: TGTGCCAGCAGCCTCGGGACTAGCGGGGCCCAAGAGACCCAGTACTTC
clone size: few; V gene: TRBV3-1; J gene: TRBJ1-1; D gene: .; CDR3 protein: CASSQVPKMNTEAFF; CDR3 DNA: TGTGCCAGCAGCCAAGTCCCCAAAATGAACACTGAAGCTTTCTTT
clone size: .; V gene: TRBV6-5; J gene: TRBJ2-2; D gene: TRBD1; CDR3 protein: CASRGQGQDTGELFF; CDR3 DNA: TGTGCCAGCAGAGGGCAGGGACAGGACACCGGGGAGCTGTTTTTT